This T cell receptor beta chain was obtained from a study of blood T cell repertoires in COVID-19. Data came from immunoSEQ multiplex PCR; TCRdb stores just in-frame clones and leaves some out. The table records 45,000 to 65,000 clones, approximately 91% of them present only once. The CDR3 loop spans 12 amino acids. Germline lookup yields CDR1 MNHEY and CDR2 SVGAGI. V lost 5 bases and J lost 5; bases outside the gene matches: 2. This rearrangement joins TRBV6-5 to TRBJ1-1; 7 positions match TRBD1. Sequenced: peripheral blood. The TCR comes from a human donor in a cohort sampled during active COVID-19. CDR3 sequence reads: CASSLGQTEAFF. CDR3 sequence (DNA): TGTGCCAGCAGTCTGGGACAGACTGAAGCTTTCTTT.